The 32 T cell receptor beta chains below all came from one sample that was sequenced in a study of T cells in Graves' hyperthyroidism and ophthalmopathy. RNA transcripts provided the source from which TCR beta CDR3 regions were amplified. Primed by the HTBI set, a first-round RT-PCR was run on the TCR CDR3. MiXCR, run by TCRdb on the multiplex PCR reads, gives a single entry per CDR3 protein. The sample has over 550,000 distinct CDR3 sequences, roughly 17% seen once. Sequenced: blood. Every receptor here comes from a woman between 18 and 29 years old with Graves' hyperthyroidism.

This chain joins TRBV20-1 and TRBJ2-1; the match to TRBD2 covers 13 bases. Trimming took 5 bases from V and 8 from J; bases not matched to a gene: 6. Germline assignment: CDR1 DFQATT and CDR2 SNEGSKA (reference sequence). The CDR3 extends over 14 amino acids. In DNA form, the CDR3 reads TGCAGTGCTCACGGGACTAGCGGGAAACATGAGCAGTTCTTC. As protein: CSAHGTSGKHEQFF.

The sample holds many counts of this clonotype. The CDR3 DNA sequence: TGTGCCAGCAGCTTAGTGGCGGGAGGGCCTCAGTCCTACGAGCAGTACTTC. Protein sequence: CASSLVAGGPQSYEQYF. This rearrangement joins TRBV11-2 to TRBJ2-7; TRBD2 matches at 9 bases. Germline V gives CDR1 SGHAT, CDR2 FQNNGV. Trimming at V came to 1 base and at J to 1 base, leaving 8 bases not matched to a gene. This CDR3 region has 17 residues.

The CDR3 DNA sequence: TGTGCCAGCAGTTTGTCGAAGGAGCAGTACTTC. Its protein product is CASSLSKEQYF. This chain uses TRBV12-3 or TRBV12-4 with TRBJ2-7; D uncertain. Deletions cut 3 bases from V and 7 bases from J, with 7 bases between. The CDR3 spans 11 residues.

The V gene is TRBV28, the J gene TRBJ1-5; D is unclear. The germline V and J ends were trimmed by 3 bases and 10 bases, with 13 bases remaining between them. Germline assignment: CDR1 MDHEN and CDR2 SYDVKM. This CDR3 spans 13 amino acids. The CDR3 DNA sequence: TGTGCCAGCAGTTTGGACGGAAAGACACCCCAGCATTTT. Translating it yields CASSLDGKTPQHF.

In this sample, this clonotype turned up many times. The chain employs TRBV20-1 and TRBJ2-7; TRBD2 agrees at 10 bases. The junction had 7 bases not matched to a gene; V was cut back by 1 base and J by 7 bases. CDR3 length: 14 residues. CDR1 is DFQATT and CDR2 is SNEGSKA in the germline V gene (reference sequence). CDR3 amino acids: CSARGTSGVGEQYF. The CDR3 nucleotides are TGCAGTGCTAGAGGGACTAGCGGTGTGGGGGAGCAGTACTTC.

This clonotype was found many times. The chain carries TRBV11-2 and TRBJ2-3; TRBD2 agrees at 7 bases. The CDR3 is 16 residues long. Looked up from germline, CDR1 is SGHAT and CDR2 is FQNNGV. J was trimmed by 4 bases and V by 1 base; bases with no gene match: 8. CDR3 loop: CASSLGAGVRSDTQYF. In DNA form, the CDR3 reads TGTGCCAGCAGCTTAGGGGCGGGAGTAAGATCAGATACGCAGTATTTT.

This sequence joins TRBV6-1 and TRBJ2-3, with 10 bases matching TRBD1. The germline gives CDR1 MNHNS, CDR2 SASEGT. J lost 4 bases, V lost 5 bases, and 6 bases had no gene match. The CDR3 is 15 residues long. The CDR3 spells CASSRTGQGADTQYF. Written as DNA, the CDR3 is TGTGCCAGCAGTCGAACAGGACAGGGGGCAGATACGCAGTATTTT.

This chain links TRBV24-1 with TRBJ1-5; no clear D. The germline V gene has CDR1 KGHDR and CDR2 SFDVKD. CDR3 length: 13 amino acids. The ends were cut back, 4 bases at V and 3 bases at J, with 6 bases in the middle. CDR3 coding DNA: TGTGCCACCAGTGACGTAGACAATCAGCCCCAGCATTTT. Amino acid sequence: CATSDVDNQPQHF.

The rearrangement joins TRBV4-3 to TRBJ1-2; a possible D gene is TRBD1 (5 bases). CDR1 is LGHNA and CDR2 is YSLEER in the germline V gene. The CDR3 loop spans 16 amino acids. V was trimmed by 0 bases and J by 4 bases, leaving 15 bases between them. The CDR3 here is CASSQDGRALPYGYTF. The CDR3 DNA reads TGCGCCAGCAGCCAAGACGGCAGGGCGCTTCCCTATGGCTACACCTTC.

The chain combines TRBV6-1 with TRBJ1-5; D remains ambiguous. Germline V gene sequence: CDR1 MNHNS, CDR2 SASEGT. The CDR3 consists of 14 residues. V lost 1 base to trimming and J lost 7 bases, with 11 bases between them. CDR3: CASSEVYRGQPQHF. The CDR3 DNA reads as TGTGCCAGCAGTGAAGTTTATCGGGGACAGCCCCAGCATTTT.

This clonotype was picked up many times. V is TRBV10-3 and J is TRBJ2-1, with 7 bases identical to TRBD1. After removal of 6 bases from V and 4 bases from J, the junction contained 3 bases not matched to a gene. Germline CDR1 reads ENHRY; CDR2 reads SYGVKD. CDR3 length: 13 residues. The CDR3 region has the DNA TGTGCCATCAGCCCACAGGGGTACAATGAGCAGTTCTTC. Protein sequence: CAISPQGYNEQFF.

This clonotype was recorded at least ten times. This CDR3 is CASGKGVGTYGYTF. DNA of the CDR3: TGTGCTAGTGGAAAAGGAGTGGGGACCTATGGCTACACCTTC. The chain couples TRBV12-5 to TRBJ1-2; possible D gene TRBD1, 5 bases. Trimming removed 6 bases at V and 4 bases at J, with 15 bases between. The CDR3 totals 14 residues. CDR1 and CDR2 (germline): LGHNT, FRNRAP.

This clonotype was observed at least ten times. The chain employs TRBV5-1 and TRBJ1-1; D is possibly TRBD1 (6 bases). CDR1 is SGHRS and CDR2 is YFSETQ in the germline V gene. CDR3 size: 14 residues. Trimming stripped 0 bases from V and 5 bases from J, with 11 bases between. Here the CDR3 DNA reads TGCGCCAGCAGCTTGGCAGGGGCGGGGACTGAAGCTTTCTTT. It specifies CASSLAGAGTEAFF.

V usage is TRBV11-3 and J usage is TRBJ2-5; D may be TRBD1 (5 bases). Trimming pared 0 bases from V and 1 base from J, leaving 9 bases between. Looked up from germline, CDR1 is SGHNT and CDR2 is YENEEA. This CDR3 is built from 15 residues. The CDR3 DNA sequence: TGTGCCAGCAGCTTAGATTTCCAGGGCCAAGAGACCCAGTACTTC. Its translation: CASSLDFQGQETQYF.

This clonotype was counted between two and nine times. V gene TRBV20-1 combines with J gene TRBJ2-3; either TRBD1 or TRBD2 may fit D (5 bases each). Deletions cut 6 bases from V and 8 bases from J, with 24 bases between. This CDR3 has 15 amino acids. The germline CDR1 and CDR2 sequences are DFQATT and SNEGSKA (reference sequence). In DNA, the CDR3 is TGCAGTGCCCTTGCCCCGGGGCTAACCCCTGGTACGCAGTATTTT. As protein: CSALAPGLTPGTQYF.

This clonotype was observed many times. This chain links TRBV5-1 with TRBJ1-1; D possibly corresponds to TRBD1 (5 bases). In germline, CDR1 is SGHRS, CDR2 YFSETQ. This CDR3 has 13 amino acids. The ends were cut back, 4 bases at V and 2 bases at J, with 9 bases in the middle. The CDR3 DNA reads TGCGCCAGCAGCACACAGGCAAACACTGAAGCTTTCTTT. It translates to CASSTQANTEAFF.

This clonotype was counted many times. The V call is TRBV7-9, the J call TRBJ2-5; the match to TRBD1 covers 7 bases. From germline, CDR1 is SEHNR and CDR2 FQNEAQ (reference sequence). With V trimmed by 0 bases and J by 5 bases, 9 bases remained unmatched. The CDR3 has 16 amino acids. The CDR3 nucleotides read TGTGCCAGCAGCTTAGCCCAAACAGGGGACGGTGAGACCCAGTACTTC. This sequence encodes CASSLAQTGDGETQYF.

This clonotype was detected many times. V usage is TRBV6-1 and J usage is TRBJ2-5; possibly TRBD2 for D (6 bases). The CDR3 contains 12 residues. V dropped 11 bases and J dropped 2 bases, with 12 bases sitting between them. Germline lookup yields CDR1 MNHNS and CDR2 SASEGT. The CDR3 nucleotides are TGTGCCGCCGGAGGGTTTCAAGAGACCCAGTACTTC. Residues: CAAGGFQETQYF.

CDR3 loop: CASSDYTGIGAFF. The CDR3, as DNA: TGTGCCAGCAGTGATTACACGGGGATCGGAGCTTTCTTT. This rearrangement joins TRBV3-1 to TRBJ1-1; the D is unclear. CDR3 length: 13 amino acids. Between the trimmed V and J ends, which lost 6 bases and 10 bases, there was a span of 18 bases. Per the germline V gene, CDR1 is LGHDT and CDR2 is YNNKEL (reference sequence). The whole variable domain, remainder taken from reference TRBV3-1 and TRBJ1-1, is DTAVSQTPKYLVTQMGNDKSIKCEQNLGHDTMYWYKQDSKKFLKIMFSYNNKELIINETVPNRFSPKSPDKAHLNLHINSLELGDSAVYFCASSDYTGIGAFFGQGTRLTVV.

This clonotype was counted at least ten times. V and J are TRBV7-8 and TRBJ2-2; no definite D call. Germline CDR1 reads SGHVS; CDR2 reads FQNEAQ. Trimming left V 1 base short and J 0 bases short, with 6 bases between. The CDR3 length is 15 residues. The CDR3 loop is CASSLDPSNTGELFF. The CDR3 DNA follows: TGTGCCAGCAGCTTAGATCCGTCGAACACCGGGGAGCTGTTTTTT.

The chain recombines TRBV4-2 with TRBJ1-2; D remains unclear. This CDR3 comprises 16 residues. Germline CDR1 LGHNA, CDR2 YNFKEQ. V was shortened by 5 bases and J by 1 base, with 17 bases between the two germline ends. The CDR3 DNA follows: TGTGCCAGCAGCAGTCCGACGTTCGGGATTAACTATGGCTACACCTTC. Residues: CASSSPTFGINYGYTF.

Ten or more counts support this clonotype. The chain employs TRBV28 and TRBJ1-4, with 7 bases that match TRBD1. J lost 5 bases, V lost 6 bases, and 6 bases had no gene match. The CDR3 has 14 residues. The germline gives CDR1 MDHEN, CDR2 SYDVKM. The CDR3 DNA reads TGTGCCAGCAGATTTGGGACAGAGAATGAAAAACTGTTTTTT. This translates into CASRFGTENEKLFF.

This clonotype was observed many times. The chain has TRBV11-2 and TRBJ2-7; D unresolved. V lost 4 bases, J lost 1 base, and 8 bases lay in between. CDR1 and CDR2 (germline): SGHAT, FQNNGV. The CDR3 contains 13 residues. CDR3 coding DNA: TGTGCCAGCAGCTCCCAGCTGTCCTACGAGCAGTACTTC. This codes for CASSSQLSYEQYF.

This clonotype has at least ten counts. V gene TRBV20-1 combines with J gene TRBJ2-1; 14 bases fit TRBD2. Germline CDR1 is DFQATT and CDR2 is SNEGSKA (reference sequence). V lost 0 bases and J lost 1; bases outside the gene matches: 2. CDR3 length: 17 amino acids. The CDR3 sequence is CSARDRTSGRSYNEQFF. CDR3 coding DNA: TGCAGTGCTAGAGACCGGACTAGCGGGAGGTCCTACAATGAGCAGTTCTTC.

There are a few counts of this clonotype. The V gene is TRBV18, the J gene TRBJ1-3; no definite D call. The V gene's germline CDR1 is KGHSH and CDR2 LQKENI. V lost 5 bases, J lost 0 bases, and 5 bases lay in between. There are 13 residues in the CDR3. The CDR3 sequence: CASSAASGNTIYF. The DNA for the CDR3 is TGTGCCAGCTCAGCAGCCTCTGGAAACACCATATATTTT. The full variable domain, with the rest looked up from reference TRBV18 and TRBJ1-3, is NAGVMQNPRHLVRRRGQEARLRCSPMKGHSHVYWYRQLPEEGLKFMVYLQKENIIDESGMPKERFSAEFPKEGPSILRIQQVVRGDSAAYFCASSAASGNTIYFGEGSWLTVV.

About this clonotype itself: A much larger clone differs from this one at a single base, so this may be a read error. In nucleotides, the CDR3 is TGTGCCAGCAGCGGGACGAGCGGGAAACAAGAGACCCTGTACTTC. This gives the protein CASSGTSGKQETLYF. This chain links TRBV9 with TRBJ2-5; 7 bases are a match to TRBD2. The germline CDR1 and CDR2 sequences are SGDLS and YYNGEE. The CDR3 consists of 15 residues.

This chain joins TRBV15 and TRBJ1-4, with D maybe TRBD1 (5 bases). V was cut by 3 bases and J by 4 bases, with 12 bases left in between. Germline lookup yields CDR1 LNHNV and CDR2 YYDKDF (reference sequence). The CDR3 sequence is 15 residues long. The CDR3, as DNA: TGTGCCACCAGCAGTCCAGGGAAATATAATGAAAAACTGTTTTTT. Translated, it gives CATSSPGKYNEKLFF.

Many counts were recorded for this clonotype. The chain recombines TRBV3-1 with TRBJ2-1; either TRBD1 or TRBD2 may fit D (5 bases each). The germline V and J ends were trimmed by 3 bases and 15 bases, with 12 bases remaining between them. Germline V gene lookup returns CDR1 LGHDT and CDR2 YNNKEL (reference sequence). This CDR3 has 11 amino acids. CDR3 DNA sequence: TGTGCCAGCAGCCACGGGACCTCGGCGTTCTTC. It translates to CASSHGTSAFF.

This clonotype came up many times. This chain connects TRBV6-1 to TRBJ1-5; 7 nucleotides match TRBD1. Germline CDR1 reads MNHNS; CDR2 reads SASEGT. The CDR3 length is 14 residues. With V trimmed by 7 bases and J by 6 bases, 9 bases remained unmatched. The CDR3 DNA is TGTGCCAGCAAGAGAAGCGACAGGGCTCAGCCCCAGCATTTT. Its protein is CASKRSDRAQPQHF.

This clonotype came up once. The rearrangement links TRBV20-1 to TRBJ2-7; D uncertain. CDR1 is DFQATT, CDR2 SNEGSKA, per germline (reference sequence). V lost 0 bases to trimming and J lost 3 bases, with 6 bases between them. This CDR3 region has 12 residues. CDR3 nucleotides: TGCAGTGCTAGAGATACGGGCTACGAGCAGTACTTC. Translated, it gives CSARDTGYEQYF.

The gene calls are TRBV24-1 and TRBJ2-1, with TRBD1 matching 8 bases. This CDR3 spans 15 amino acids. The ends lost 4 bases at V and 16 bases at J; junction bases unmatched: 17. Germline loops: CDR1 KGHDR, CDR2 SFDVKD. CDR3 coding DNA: TGTGCCACCAGTGACCCGGACAGGGCGTACAATGAGCTTTTCTTC. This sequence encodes CATSDPDRAYNELFF.

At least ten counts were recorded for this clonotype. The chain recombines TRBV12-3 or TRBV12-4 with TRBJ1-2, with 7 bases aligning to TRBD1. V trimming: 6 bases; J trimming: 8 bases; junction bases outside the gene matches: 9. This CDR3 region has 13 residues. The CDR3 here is CASRATGAKGYTF. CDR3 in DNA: TGTGCCAGCAGGGCAACAGGGGCGAAGGGCTACACCTTC.